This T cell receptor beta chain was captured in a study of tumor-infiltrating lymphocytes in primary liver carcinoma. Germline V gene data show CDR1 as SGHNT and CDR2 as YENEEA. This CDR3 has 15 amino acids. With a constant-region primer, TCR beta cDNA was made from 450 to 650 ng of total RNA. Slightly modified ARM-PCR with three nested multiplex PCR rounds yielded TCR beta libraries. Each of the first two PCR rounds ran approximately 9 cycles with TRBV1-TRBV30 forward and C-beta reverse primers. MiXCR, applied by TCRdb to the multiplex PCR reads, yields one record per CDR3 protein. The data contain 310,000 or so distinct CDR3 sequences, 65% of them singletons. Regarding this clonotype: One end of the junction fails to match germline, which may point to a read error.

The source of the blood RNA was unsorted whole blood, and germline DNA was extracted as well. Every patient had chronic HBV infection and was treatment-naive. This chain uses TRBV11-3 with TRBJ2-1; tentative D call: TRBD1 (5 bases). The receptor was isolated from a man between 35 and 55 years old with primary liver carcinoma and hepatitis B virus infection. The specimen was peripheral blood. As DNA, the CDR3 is TGTGCCGGCAGCCCAAGCTGGCAAGAAGACAGTGAGCAGTTCTTC. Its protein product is CAGSPSWQEDSEQFF.